This T cell receptor (beta chain) was obtained from a study of a mutant IDH1 vaccine in newly diagnosed glioma. Documented time point: week 47, end of study. Vaccination comprised doses that each held 300 ug of mutant IDH1 20-mer peptide, plus topical imiquimod. A word on this clone: Its specificity is not known.

Sequencing used immunoSEQ multiplex PCR; TCRdb keeps in-frame clones, though not all of them. Among 31,000 or so clones listed, approximately 84% were seen once. This CDR3 is 15 amino acids long. The germline gives CDR1 SEHNR, CDR2 FQNEAQ (reference sequence). V was cut by 1 base and J by 0 bases, with 10 bases left in between. V and J are TRBV7-9 and TRBJ2-7; D is undetermined. The clonotype comes from a man aged 25 to 40 with glioma. The sequencing here drew on PBMCs, taken from a glioma patient whose treatment included an IDH1 peptide vaccine. CDR3 sequence: CASSLGGVASYEQYF. The CDR3 region has the DNA TGTGCCAGCAGCTTAGGAGGTGTTGCCTCCTACGAGCAGTACTTC.